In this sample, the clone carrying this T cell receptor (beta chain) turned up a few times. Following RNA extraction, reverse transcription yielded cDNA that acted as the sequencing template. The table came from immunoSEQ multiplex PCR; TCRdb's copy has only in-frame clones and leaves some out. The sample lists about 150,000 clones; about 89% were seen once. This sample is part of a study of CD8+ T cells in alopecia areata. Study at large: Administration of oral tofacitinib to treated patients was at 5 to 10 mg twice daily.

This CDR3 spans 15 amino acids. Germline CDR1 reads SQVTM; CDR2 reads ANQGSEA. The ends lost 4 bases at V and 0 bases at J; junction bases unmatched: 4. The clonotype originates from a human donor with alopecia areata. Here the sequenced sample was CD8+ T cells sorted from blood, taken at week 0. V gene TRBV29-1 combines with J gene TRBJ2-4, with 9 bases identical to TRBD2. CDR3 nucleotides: TGCAGCGTTGGATCTAGCGGGGTAGCCAAAAACATTCAGTACTTC. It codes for CSVGSSGVAKNIQYF.